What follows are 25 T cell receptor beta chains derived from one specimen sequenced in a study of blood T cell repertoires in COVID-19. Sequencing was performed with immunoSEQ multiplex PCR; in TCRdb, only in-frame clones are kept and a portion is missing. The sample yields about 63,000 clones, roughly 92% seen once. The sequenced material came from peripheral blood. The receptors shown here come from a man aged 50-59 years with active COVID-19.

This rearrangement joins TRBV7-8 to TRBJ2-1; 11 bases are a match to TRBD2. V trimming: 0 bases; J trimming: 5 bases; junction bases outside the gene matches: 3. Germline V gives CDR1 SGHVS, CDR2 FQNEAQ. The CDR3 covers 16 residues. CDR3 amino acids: CASSLASGRGDNEQFF. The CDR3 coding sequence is TGTGCCAGCAGCTTAGCTAGCGGGAGGGGGGACAATGAGCAGTTCTTC.

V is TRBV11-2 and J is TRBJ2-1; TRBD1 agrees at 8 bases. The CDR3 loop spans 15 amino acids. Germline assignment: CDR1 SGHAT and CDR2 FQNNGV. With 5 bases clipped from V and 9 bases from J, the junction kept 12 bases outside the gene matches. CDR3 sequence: CASSPDRGGLSEQFF. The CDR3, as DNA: TGTGCCAGCAGCCCAGACAGGGGTGGGTTGAGTGAGCAGTTCTTC.

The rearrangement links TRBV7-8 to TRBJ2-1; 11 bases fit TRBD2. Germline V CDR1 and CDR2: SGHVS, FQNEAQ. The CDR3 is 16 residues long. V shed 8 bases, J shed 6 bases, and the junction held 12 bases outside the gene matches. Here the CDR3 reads CASGTGRLAGGNEQFF. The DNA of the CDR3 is TGTGCCAGCGGCACAGGGCGGCTAGCGGGAGGCAATGAGCAGTTCTTC.

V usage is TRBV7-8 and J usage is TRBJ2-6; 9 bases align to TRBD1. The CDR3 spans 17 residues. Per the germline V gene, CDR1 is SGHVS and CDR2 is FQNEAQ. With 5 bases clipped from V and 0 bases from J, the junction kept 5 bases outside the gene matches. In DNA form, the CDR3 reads TGTGCCAGCAGCGGGGACAGGGCCTACTCTGGGGCCAACGTCCTGACTTTC. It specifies CASSGDRAYSGANVLTF.

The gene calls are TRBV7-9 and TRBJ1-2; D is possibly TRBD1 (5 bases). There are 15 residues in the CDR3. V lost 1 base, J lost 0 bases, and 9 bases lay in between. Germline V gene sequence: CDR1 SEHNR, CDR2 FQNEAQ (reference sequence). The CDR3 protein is CASSLGQGSNYGYTF. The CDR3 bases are TGTGCCAGCAGCTTAGGGCAGGGTTCTAACTATGGCTACACCTTC.

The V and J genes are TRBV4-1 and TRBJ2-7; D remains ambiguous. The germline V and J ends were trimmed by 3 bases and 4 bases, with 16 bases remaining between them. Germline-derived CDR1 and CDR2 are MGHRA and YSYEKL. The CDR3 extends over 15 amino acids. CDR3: CASSHYYADPYEQYF. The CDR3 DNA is TGCGCCAGCAGCCATTACTACGCCGACCCTTACGAGCAGTACTTC.

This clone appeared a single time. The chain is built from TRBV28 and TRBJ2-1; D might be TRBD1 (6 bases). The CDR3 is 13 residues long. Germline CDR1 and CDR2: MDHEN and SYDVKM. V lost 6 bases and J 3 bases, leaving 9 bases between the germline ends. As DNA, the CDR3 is TGTGCCAGCAGGGCCAGGGGCTACAATGAGCAGTTCTTC. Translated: CASRARGYNEQFF.

This CDR3 is CASSQTRDRGEKLFF. In nucleotides, the CDR3 is TGCGCCAGCAGCCAGACCAGGGACAGGGGTGAAAAACTGTTTTTT. The chain employs TRBV4-3 and TRBJ1-4, with 10 bases aligning to TRBD1. J gave up 7 bases and V 3 bases, and 5 bases lay outside the gene matches. CDR3 length equals 15 residues. Germline CDR1 reads LGHNA; CDR2 reads YSLEER.

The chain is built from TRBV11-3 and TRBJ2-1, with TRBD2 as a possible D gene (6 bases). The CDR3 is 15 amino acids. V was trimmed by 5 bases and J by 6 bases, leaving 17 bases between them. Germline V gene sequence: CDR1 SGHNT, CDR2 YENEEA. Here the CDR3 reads CASSRDWKGTNEQFF. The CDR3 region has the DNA TGTGCCAGCAGCAGGGACTGGAAGGGGACCAATGAGCAGTTCTTC.

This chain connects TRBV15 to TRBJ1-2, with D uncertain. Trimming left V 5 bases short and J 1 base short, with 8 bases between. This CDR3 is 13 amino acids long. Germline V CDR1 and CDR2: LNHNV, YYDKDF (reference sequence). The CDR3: CATSEDFNYGYTF. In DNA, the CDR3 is TGTGCCACCAGCGAGGACTTTAACTATGGCTACACCTTC.

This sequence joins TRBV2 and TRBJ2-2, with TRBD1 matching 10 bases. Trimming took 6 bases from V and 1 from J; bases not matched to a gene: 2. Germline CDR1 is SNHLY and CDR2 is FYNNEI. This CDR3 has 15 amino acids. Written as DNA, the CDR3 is TGTGCCAGCAGAGGGGACAGGGGGAACACCGGGGAGCTGTTTTTT. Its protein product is CASRGDRGNTGELFF.

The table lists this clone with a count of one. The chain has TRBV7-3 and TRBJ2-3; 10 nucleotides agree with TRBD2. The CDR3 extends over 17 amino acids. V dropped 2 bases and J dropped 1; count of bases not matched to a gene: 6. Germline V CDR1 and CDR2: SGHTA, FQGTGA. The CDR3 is CASSLSASGRGTDTQYF. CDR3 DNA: TGTGCCAGCAGCTTATCGGCGAGCGGGAGGGGCACAGATACGCAGTATTTT.

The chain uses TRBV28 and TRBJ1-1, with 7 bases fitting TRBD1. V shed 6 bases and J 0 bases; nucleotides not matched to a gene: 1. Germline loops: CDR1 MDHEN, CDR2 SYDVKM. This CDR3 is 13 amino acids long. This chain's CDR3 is CASRGQLNTEAFF. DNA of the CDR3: TGTGCCAGCAGGGGACAGCTGAACACTGAAGCTTTCTTT.

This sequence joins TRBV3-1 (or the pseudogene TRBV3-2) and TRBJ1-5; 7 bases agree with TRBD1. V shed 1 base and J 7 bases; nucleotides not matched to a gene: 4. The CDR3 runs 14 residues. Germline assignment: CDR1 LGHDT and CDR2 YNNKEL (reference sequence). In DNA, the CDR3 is TGTGCCAGCAGCCAAGGAGGGGGCATACAGCCCCAGCATTTT. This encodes CASSQGGGIQPQHF.

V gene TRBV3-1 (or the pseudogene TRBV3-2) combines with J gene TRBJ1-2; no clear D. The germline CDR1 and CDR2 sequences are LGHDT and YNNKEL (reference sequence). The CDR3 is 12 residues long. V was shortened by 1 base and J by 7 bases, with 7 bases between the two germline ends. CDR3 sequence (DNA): TGTGCCAGCAGCCAAGTTGGCGGTGGCTACACCTTC. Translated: CASSQVGGGYTF.

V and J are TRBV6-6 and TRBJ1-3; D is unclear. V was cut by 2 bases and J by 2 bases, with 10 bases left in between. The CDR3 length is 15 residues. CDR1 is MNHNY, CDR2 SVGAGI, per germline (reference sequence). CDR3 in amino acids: CASSYQRVTGNTIYF. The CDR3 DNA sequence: TGTGCCAGCAGTTACCAGAGGGTGACTGGAAACACCATATATTTT.

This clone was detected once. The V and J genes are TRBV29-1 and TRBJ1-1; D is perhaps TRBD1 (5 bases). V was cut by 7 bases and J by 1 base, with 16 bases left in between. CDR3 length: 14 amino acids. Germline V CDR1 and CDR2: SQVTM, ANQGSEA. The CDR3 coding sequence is TGCAGCGCCACGCTCAGTACAGGGAACACTGAAGCTTTCTTT. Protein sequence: CSATLSTGNTEAFF.

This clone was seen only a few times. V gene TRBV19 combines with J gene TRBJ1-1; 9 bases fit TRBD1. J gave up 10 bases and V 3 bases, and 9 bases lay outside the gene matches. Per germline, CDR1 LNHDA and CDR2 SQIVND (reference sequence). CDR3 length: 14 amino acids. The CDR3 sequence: CASSISGQGQRAFF. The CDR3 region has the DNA TGTGCCAGTAGTATCTCGGGACAGGGCCAACGAGCTTTCTTT.

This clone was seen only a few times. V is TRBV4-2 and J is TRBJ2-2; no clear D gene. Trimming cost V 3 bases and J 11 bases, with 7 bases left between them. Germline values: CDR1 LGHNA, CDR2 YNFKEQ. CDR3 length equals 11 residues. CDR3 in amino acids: CASSQVTELFF. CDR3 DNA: TGTGCCAGCAGCCAGGTTACTGAGCTGTTTTTT.

CDR3 residues: CASSISGQFISYNEQFF. Here the CDR3 DNA reads TGTGCCAGTAGTATATCCGGACAGTTTATCTCCTACAATGAGCAGTTCTTC. V gene TRBV19 combines with J gene TRBJ2-1; D is perhaps TRBD1 (6 bases). Germline CDR1 and CDR2: LNHDA and SQIVND (reference sequence). The CDR3 is 17 amino acids. V lost 2 bases, J lost 0 bases, and 14 bases lay in between. Variable domain in full (rest from reference TRBV19 and TRBJ2-1): DGGITQSPKYLFRKEGQNVTLSCEQNLNHDAMYWYRQDPGQGLRLIYYSQIVNDFQKGDIAEGYSVSREKKESFPLTVTSAQKNPTAFYLCASSISGQFISYNEQFFGPGTRLTVL.

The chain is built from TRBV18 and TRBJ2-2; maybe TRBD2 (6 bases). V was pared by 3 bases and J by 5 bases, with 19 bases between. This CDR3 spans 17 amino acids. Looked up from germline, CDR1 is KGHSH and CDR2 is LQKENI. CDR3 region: CASSPYAGVGGTGELFF. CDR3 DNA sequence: TGTGCCAGCTCACCTTATGCGGGCGTTGGAGGGACCGGGGAGCTGTTTTTT.

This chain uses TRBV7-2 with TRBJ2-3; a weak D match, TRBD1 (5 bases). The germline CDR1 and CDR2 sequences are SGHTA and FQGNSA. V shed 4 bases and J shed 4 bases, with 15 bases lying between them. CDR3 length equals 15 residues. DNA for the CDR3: TGTGCCAGCAGCTCCCTTACAGGCATAGCAGATACGCAGTATTTT. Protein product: CASSSLTGIADTQYF.

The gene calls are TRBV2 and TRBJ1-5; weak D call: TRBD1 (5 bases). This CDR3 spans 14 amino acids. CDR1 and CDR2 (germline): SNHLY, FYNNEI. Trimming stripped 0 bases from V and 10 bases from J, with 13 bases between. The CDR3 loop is CASSEASRTTPQHF. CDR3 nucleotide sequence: TGTGCCAGCAGTGAAGCTTCCCGGACAACTCCCCAGCATTTT.

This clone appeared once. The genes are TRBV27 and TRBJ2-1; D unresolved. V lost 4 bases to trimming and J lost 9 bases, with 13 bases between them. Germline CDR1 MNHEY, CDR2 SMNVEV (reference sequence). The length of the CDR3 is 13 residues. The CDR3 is CASSSLDFGEQFF. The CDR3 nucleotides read TGTGCCAGCAGTTCCCTTGACTTTGGTGAGCAGTTCTTC.

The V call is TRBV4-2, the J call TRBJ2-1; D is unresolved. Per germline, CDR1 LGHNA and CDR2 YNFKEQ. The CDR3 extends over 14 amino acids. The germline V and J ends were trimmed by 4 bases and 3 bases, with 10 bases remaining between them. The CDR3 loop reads CASSPSLHYNEQFF. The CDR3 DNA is TGTGCCAGCAGCCCCTCACTACACTACAATGAGCAGTTCTTC.